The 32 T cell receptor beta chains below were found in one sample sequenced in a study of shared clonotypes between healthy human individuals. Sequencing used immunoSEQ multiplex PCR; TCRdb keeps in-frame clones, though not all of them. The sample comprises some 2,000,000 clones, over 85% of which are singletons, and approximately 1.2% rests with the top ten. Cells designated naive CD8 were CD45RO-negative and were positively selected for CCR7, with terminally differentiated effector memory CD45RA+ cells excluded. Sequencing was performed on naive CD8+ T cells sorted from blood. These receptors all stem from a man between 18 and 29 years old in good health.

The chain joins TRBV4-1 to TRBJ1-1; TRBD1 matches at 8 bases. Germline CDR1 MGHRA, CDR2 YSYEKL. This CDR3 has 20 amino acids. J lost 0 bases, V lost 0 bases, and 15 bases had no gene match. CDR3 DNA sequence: TGCGCCAGCAGCCAAGACCCCGGGACAGGCATGATCGGGATGAACACTGAAGCTTTCTTT. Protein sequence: CASSQDPGTGMIGMNTEAFF.

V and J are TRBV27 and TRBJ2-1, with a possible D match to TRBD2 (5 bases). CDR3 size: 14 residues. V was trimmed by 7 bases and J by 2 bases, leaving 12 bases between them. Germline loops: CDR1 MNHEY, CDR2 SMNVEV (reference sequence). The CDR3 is CASNSAGAYNEQFF. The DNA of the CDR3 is TGTGCCAGCAACTCCGCCGGGGCCTACAATGAGCAGTTCTTC.

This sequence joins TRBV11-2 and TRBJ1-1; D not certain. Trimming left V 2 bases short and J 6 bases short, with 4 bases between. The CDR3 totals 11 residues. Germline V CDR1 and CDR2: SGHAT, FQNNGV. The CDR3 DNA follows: TGTGCCAGCAGCTTACAACCTGAAGCTTTCTTT. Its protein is CASSLQPEAFF.

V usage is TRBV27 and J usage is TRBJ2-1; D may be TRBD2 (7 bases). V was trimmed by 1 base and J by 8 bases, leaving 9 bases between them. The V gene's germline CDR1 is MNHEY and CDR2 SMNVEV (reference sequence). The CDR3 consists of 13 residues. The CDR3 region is CASSLWGGDEQFF. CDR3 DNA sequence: TGTGCCAGCAGTTTATGGGGGGGCGATGAGCAGTTCTTC.

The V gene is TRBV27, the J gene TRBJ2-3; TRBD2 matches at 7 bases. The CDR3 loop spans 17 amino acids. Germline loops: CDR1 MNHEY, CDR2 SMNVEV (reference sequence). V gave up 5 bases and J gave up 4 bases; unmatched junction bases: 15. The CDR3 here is CASSPTSGWGGPDTQYF. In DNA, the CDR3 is TGTGCCAGCAGTCCCACGTCCGGCTGGGGGGGACCAGATACGCAGTATTTT.

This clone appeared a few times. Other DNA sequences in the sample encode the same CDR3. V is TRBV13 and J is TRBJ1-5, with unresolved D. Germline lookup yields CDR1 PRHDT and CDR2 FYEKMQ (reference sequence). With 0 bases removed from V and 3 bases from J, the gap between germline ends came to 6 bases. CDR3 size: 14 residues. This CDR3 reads CASSLGGPNQPQHF. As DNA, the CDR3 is TGTGCCAGCAGCTTAGGGGGCCCCAATCAGCCCCAGCATTTT.

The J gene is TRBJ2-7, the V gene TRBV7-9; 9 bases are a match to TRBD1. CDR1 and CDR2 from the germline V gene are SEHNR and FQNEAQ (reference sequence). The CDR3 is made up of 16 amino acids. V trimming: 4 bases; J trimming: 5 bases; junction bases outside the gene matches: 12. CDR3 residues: CASSSIRDRVQDEQYF. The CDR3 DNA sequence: TGTGCCAGCAGCTCAATCCGGGACAGGGTGCAAGACGAGCAGTACTTC.

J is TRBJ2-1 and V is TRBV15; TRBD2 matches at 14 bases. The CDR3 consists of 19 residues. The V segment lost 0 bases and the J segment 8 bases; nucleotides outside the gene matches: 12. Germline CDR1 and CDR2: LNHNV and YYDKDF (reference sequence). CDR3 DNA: TGTGCCACCAGCAGAGAGAAGGGACTAGCGGGAGCTTGGGGGGATGAGCAGTTCTTC. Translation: CATSREKGLAGAWGDEQFF.

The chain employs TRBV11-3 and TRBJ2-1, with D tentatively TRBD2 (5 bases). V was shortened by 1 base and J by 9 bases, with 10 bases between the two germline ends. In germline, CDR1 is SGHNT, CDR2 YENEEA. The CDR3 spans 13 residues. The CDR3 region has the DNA TGTGCCAGCAGCTTAGCAAACGGGGTTGAGCAGTTCTTC. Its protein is CASSLANGVEQFF.

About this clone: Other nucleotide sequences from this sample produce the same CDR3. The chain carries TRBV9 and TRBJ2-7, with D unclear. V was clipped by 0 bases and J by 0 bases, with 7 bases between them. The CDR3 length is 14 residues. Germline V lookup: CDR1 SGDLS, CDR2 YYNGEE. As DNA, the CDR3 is TGTGCCAGCAGCGTAGGTCTGCCCTCCTACGAGCAGTACTTC. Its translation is CASSVGLPSYEQYF.

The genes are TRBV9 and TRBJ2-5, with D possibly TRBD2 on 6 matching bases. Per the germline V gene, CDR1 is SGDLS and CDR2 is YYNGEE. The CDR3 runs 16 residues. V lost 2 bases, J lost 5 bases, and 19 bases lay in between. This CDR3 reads CASSVTGGTGLETQYF. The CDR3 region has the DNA TGTGCCAGCAGCGTCACTGGCGGGACTGGACTGGAGACCCAGTACTTC.

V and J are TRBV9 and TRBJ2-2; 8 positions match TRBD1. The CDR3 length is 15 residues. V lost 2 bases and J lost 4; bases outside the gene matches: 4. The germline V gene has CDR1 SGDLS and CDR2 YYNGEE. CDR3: CASSVQGAPTGELFF. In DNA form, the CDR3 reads TGTGCCAGCAGCGTTCAGGGGGCTCCCACCGGGGAGCTGTTTTTT.

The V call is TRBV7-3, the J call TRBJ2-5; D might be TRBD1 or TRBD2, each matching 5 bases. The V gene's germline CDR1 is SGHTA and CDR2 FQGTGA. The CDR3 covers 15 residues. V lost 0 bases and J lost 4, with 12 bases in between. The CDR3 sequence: CASSLTRGERETQYF. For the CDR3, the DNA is TGTGCCAGCAGCTTAACACGAGGGGAACGAGAGACCCAGTACTTC.

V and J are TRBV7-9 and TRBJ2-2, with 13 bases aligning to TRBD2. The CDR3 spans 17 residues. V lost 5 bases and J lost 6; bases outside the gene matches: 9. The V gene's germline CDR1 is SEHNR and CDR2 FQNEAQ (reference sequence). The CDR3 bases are TGTGCCAGCAGCCGAGGACTAGCGGGGGTGCGGTCCGGGGAGCTGTTTTTT. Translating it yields CASSRGLAGVRSGELFF.

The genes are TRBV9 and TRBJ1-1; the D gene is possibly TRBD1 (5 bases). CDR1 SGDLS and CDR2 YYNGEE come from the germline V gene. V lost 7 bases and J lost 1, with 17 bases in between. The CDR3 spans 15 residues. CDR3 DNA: TGTGCCAGCGGGAGGGAGACAGCTTCGAACACTGAAGCTTTCTTT. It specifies CASGRETASNTEAFF.

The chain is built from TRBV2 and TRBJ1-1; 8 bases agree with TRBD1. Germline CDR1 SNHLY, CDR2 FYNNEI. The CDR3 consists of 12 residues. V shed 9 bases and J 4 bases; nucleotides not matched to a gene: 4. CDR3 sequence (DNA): TGTGCCAGGACAGGGGTCGGCACTGAAGCTTTCTTT. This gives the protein CARTGVGTEAFF. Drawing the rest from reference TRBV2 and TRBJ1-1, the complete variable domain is EPEVTQTPSHQVTQMGQEVILRCVPISNHLYFYWYRQILGQKVEFLVSFYNNEISEKSEIFDDQFSVERPDGSNFTLKIRSTKLEDSAMYFCARTGVGTEAFFGQGTRLTVV.

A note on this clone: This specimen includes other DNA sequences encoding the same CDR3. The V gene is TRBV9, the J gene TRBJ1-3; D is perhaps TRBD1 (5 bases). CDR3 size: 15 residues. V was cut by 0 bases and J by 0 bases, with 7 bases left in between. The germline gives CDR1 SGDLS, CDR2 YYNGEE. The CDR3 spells CASSVAGASGNTIYF. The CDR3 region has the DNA TGTGCCAGCAGCGTAGCTGGGGCCTCTGGAAACACCATATATTTT. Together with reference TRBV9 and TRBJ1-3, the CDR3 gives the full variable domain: DSGVTQTPKHLITATGQRVTLRCSPRSGDLSVYWYQQSLDQGLQFLIQYYNGEERAKGNILERFSAQQFPDLHSELNLSSLELGDSALYFCASSVAGASGNTIYFGEGSWLTVV.

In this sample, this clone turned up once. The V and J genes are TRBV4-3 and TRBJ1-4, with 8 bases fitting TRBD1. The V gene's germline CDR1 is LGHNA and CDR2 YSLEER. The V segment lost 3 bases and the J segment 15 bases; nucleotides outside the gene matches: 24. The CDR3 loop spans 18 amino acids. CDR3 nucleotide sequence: TGCGCCAGCAGCCAGACGGGATCGACAGGGGTATTGGATCGGCTGATGTTTTTT. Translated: CASSQTGSTGVLDRLMFF.

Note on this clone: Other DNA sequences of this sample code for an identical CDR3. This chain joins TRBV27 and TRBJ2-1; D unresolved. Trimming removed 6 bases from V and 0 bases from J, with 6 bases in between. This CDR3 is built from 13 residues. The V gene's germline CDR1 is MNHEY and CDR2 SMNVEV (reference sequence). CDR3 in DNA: TGTGCCAGCAGCCCGAACTCCTACAATGAGCAGTTCTTC. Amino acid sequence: CASSPNSYNEQFF.

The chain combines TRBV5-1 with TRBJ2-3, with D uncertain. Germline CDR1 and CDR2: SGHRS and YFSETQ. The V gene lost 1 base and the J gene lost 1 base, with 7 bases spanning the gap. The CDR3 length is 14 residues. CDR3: CASSLSTGTDTQYF. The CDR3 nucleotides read TGCGCCAGCAGCTTGTCAACAGGCACAGATACGCAGTATTTT.

CDR3 residues: CASSPIGREDIQYF. The CDR3 DNA sequence: TGTGCCAGCAGCCCAATAGGGAGAGAGGACATTCAGTACTTC. The V and J genes are TRBV7-9 and TRBJ2-4; tentatively, D is TRBD2 (5 bases). The CDR3 has 14 amino acids. Germline CDR1 SEHNR, CDR2 FQNEAQ (reference sequence). Between the trimmed V and J ends, which lost 5 bases and 8 bases, there was a span of 16 bases.

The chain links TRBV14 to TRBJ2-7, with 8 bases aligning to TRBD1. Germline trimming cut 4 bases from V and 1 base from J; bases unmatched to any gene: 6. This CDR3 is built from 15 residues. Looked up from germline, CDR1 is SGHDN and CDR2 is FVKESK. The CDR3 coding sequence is TGTGCCAGCAGCCTCGGGACAGGTTTATCCTACGAGCAGTACTTC. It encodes CASSLGTGLSYEQYF.

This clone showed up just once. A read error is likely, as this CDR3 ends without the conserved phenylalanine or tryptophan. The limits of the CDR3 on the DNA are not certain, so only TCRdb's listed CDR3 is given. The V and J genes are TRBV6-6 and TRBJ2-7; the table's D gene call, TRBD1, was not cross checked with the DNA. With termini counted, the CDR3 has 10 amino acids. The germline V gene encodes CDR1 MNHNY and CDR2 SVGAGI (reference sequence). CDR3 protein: CASSYKSEYR.

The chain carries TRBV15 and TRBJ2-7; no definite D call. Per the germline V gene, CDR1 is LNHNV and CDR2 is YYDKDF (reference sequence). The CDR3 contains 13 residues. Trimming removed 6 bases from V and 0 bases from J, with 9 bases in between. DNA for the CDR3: TGTGCCACCAGGGCGATCGGCTCCTACGAGCAGTACTTC. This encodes CATRAIGSYEQYF.

CDR3 nucleotides: TGTGCCAGCAGCGGACGGACATCGAACACCGGGGAGCTGTTTTTT. It is translated as CASSGRTSNTGELFF. The gene calls are TRBV9 and TRBJ2-2; D perhaps matches TRBD1 (5 bases). This CDR3 has 15 residues. The V end was cut by 3 bases, the J end by 0 bases, with 9 bases between. Germline CDR1 SGDLS, CDR2 YYNGEE.

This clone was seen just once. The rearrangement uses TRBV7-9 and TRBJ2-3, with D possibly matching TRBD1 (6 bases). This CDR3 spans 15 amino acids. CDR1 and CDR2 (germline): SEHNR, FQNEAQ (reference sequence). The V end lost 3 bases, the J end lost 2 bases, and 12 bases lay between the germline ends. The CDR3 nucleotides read TGTGCCAGCAGCTTCCGACAGGACTTCACAGATACGCAGTATTTT. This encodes CASSFRQDFTDTQYF.

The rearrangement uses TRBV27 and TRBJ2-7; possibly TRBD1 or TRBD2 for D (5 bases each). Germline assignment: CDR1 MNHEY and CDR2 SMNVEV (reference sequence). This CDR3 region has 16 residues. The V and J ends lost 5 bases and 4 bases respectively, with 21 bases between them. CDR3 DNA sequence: TGTGCCAGCAGTGCCCATCCGGGACGGCCGATTTACGAGCAGTACTTC. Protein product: CASSAHPGRPIYEQYF.

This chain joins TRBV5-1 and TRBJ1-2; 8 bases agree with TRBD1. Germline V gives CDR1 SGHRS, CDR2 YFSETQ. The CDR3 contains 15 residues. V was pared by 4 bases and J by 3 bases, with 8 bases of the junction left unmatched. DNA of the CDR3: TGCGCCAGCAGCACGGGTCAGGGGGCCGACTATGGCTACACCTTC. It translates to CASSTGQGADYGYTF. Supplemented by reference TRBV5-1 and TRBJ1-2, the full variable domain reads KAGVTQTPRYLIKTRGQQVTLSCSPISGHRSVSWYQQTPGQGLQFLFEYFSETQRNKGNFPGRFSGRQFSNSRSEMNVSTLELGDSALYLCASSTGQGADYGYTFGSGTRLTVV.

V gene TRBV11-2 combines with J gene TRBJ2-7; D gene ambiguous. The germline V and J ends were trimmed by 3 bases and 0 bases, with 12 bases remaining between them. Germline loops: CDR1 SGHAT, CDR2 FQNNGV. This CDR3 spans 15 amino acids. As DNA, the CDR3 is TGTGCCAGCAGCTTTTGGTTTGGCAGCTCCTACGAGCAGTACTTC. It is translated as CASSFWFGSSYEQYF. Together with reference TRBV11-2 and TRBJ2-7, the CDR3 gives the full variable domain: EAGVAQSPRYKIIEKRQSVAFWCNPISGHATLYWYQQILGQGPKLLIQFQNNGVVDDSQLPKDRFSAERLKGVDSTLKIQPAKLEDSAVYLCASSFWFGSSYEQYFGPGTRLTVT.

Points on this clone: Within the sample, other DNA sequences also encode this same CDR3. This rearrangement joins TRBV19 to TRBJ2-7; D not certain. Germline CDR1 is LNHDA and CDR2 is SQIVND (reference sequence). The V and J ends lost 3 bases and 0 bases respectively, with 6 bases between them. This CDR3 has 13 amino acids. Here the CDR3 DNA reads TGTGCCAGTAGTATTGACCTCTCCTACGAGCAGTACTTC. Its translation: CASSIDLSYEQYF.

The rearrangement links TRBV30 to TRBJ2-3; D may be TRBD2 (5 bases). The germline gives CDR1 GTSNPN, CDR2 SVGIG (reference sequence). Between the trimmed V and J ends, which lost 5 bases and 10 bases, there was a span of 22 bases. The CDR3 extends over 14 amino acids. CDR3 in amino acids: CAWEQAVNGVSQYF. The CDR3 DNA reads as TGTGCCTGGGAGCAGGCCGTGAACGGGGTTTCGCAGTATTTT.

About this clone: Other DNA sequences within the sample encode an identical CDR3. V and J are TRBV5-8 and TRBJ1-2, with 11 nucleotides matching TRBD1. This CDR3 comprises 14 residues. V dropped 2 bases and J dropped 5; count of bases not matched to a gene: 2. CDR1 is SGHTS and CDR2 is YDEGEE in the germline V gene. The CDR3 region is CASSFGQGAYGYTF. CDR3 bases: TGTGCCAGCAGCTTCGGACAGGGGGCTTATGGCTACACCTTC.